The rows below give T cell receptor beta chains drawn from one sample of a study of blood T cells in healthy people across ages. MiXCR was run by TCRdb on the 5' RACE reads, yielding one entry per CDR3 protein. The table has around 1,500,000 distinct CDR3 sequences, 42% seen once. The sample taken for sequencing was blood. The receptors derive from a woman between 18 and 29 years old in good health. The CDR3 runs from the conserved cysteine through the conserved F or W. Fields, in order: J gene, D gene, V gene, clone size, CDR3 protein, CDR3 DNA. D genes are given only for firm matches. The size field is filled for only some rows; it gives once, few, many or a size class.

>TRBJ2-5|NA|TRBV4-2|NA
CASSPGAGHQETQYF
TGTGCCAGCAGCCCCGGGGCAGGGCACCAAGAGACCCAGTACTTC
>TRBJ2-1|TRBD2|TRBV12-3/TRBV12-4|few
CASSRGTSEQFF
TGTGCCAGCAGCCGCGGGACTAGTGAGCAGTTCTTC
>TRBJ2-3|NA|TRBV5-1|NA
CASRTGDNTDTQYF
TGCGCCAGCCGGACGGGAGATAACACAGATACGCAGTATTTT
>TRBJ1-2|NA|TRBV19|NA
CASSALPGTMYYGYTF
TGTGCCAGTAGTGCCCTTCCCGGTACGATGTACTATGGCTACACCTTC
>TRBJ2-7|TRBD2|TRBV7-2|NA
CASSPTSGGPHEQYF
TGTGCCAGCAGCCCCACAAGCGGGGGGCCCCACGAGCAGTACTTC
>TRBJ1-2|NA|TRBV2|NA
CASSESGAGSNGYTF
TGTGCCAGCAGTGAAAGTGGGGCAGGGTCGAATGGCTACACCTTC
>TRBJ2-3|NA|TRBV6-4|NA
CASSDTGTSTDTQYF
TGTGCTAGCAGTGACACGGGGACTAGCACAGATACGCAGTATTTT
>TRBJ1-2|NA|TRBV20-1|NA
CSARAGDRTHYTF
TGCAGTGCTAGAGCAGGAGACAGGACTCACTACACCTTC
>TRBJ2-3|TRBD2|TRBV11-1|NA
CASSSTSGSFDTQYF
TGTGCCAGCAGCTCGACTAGCGGGAGTTTCGATACGCAGTATTTT
>TRBJ2-1|NA|TRBV10-3|NA
CAISVGDTYNEQFF
TGTGCCATCAGTGTAGGAGACACCTACAATGAGCAGTTCTTC
>TRBJ1-3|NA|TRBV29-1|NA
CSVGTDAGNTIYF
TGCAGCGTTGGGACAGATGCTGGAAACACCATATATTTT
>TRBJ2-1|NA|TRBV5-1|once
CASSLEGQTSVNKQFF
TGCGCCAGCAGCTTGGAGGGACAGACTAGCGTTAATAAGCAGTTCTTC
>TRBJ2-1|NA|TRBV6-6|few
CATIGGSEQFF
TGTGCCACTATAGGGGGGAGTGAGCAGTTCTTC
>TRBJ1-1|TRBD1|TRBV2|NA
CASNRGDTEAFF
TGTGCCAGCAACAGGGGGGACACTGAAGCTTTCTTT
>TRBJ1-4|NA|TRBV6-5|few
CASSYKNRGEKLFF
TGTGCCAGCAGTTACAAGAACAGAGGAGAAAAACTGTTTTTT
>TRBJ1-6|TRBD1|TRBV24-1|NA
CATSDLGQGGGSYNSPLHF
TGTGCCACCAGTGACCTTGGACAGGGGGGTGGCTCCTATAATTCACCCCTCCACTTT
>TRBJ2-1|TRBD1|TRBV5-1|NA
CASSLAGTGRIYNEQFF
TGCGCCAGCAGCTTGGCCGGGACAGGGAGAATCTACAATGAGCAGTTCTTC
>TRBJ1-5|NA|TRBV4-1|NA
CASSSSVGQPQHF
TGCGCCAGCAGCAGCAGTGTGGGGCAGCCCCAGCATTTT
>TRBJ2-1|TRBD2|TRBV11-1|NA
CASSLVVTSVYNEQFF
TGTGCCAGCAGCTTAGTGGTGACTAGCGTCTACAATGAGCAGTTCTTC
>TRBJ1-5|NA|TRBV27|few
CASRGSSNQPQHF
TGTGCCAGCAGGGGTTCTAGCAATCAGCCCCAGCATTTT
>TRBJ2-3|TRBD2|TRBV7-2|few
CASRKGTSGTLRGTDTQYF
TGTGCCAGCAGAAAAGGGACTAGCGGGACTTTAAGGGGCACAGATACGCAGTATTTT
>TRBJ2-3|NA|TRBV24-1|few
CATSRSADTQYF
TGTGCCACTTCGAGGAGCGCAGATACGCAGTATTTT
>TRBJ1-1|NA|TRBV10-3|NA
CAISESAGITEAFF
TGTGCCATCAGTGAGTCGGCGGGAATTACTGAAGCTTTCTTT
>TRBJ2-1|TRBD1|TRBV13|NA
CASSLGQGDVYNEQFF
TGTGCCAGCAGCCTGGGCCAGGGGGATGTTTACAATGAGCAGTTCTTC
>TRBJ2-5|TRBD1|TRBV10-3|few
CAISDGQGGETQYF
TGTGCCATCAGTGACGGACAGGGTGGGGAGACCCAGTACTTC
>TRBJ2-3|NA|TRBV12-3/TRBV12-4|NA
CTSSLRSSGTDTQYF
TGTACCAGCAGTTTAAGGTCTAGCGGCACAGATACGCAGTATTTT
>TRBJ1-2|NA|TRBV4-1|NA
CASSSWGGGYTF
TGCGCCAGCAGCTCTTGGGGAGGAGGCTACACCTTC
>TRBJ2-7|NA|TRBV27|NA
CASSFLPGAGEQYF
TGTGCCAGCAGTTTCTTACCAGGGGCAGGCGAGCAGTACTTC
>TRBJ2-5|TRBD1|TRBV7-9|NA
CASSFLRGLNEQYF
TGTGCCAGCAGCTTTCTGAGGGGGCTCAATGAGCAGTACTTC
>TRBJ2-5|TRBD1|TRBV6-2/TRBV6-3|NA
CASSYSKQGGQETQYF
TGTGCCAGCAGTTACTCTAAACAGGGGGGCCAAGAGACCCAGTACTTC
>TRBJ1-5|NA|TRBV4-1|few
CASSLLTSGRNQPQHF
TGCGCCAGCAGCCTTTTAACGTCGGGACGGAATCAGCCCCAGCATTTT
>TRBJ1-4|NA|TRBV30|NA
CAWSYGGTEKLFF
TGTGCCTGGAGTTATGGGGGTACCGAAAAACTGTTTTTT
>TRBJ2-7|TRBD2|TRBV2|NA
CASSAARTSGTDEQYF
TGTGCCAGCAGTGCAGCCCGGACTAGCGGGACCGACGAGCAGTACTTC
>TRBJ2-3|NA|TRBV3-1|few
CASSQDPRSTDTQYF
TGTGCCAGCAGCCAAGACCCCAGGAGCACAGATACGCAGTATTTT
>TRBJ2-3|NA|TRBV7-8|few
CASSFSAGADTQYF
TGTGCCAGCAGTTTCAGCGCTGGAGCAGATACGCAGTATTTT
>TRBJ2-3|TRBD2|TRBV20-1|few
CSASDGRDTQYF
TGCAGTGCATCGGACGGGAGGGATACGCAGTATTTT
>TRBJ2-7|NA|TRBV15|NA
CATSRGWGGGPSSYEQYF
TGTGCCACCAGCAGAGGGTGGGGAGGAGGCCCTAGCTCCTACGAGCAGTACTTC
>TRBJ2-4|NA|TRBV12-3/TRBV12-4|few
CASGSWAGATQAKNIQYF
TGTGCCAGCGGAAGTTGGGCAGGGGCTACTCAAGCCAAAAACATTCAGTACTTC
>TRBJ2-7|NA|TRBV28|many
CASRLYSSYEQYF
TGTGCCAGCAGGTTATATAGCTCCTACGAGCAGTACTTC
>TRBJ2-1|TRBD2|TRBV10-2|NA
CASSESGLADNEQFF
TGCGCCAGCAGTGAGTCGGGACTAGCGGACAATGAGCAGTTCTTC
>TRBJ2-7|TRBD1|TRBV5-1|NA
CASSKGQGSYEQYF
TGCGCCAGCAGCAAGGGACAGGGTTCCTACGAGCAGTACTTC
>TRBJ1-1|NA|TRBV4-1|NA
CASSQDDASENAEAFF
TGCGCCAGCAGCCAGGACGACGCCTCGGAGAACGCTGAAGCTTTCTTT
>TRBJ2-7|NA|TRBV4-2|few
CASSQGGSSYNEQYF
TGTGCCAGCAGCCAAGGGGGTAGCTCCTACAATGAGCAGTACTTC
>TRBJ2-3|NA|TRBV5-1|few
CASSSVGAITDTQYF
TGCGCCAGCAGCTCGGTCGGTGCTATCACAGATACGCAGTATTTT
>TRBJ2-7|TRBD1|TRBV4-2|NA
CASSLVSGQGSFGFYEQYF
TGTGCCAGCAGCCTCGTATCCGGACAGGGGAGCTTTGGATTCTACGAGCAGTACTTC
>TRBJ2-7|TRBD1|TRBV12-3/TRBV12-4|NA
CASSFLGQVGSTCEQYF
TGTGCCAGCAGTTTTCTGGGACAGGTCGGGTCAACCTGCGAGCAGTACTTC
>TRBJ1-4|TRBD1|TRBV6-5|NA
CASSYWGDRGTTNEKLFF
TGTGCCAGCAGTTACTGGGGGGACAGGGGCACGACTAATGAAAAACTGTTTTTT
>TRBJ2-3|NA|TRBV5-1|NA
CASRTDSTDTQYF
TGCGCCAGCAGAACTGACAGCACAGATACGCAGTATTTT
>TRBJ2-6|NA|TRBV14|few
CASGWKRPSGANVLTF
TGTGCCAGCGGTTGGAAGAGGCCTTCTGGGGCCAACGTCCTGACTTTC
>TRBJ2-5|TRBD2|TRBV29-1|few
CSVDGLAGGPGETQYF
TGCAGCGTTGACGGACTAGCGGGAGGGCCGGGAGAGACCCAGTACTTC
>TRBJ2-1|NA|TRBV20-1|NA
CSARDGTLTYNEQFF
TGCAGTGCTAGAGATGGTACTCTTACCTACAATGAGCAGTTCTTC
>TRBJ2-1|TRBD2|TRBV5-1|NA
CASSFPVGLAVDNEQFF
TGCGCCAGCAGCTTTCCTGTGGGACTAGCGGTAGACAATGAGCAGTTCTTC
>TRBJ2-3|NA|TRBV2|few
CASTADSTDTQYF
TGTGCTAGCACGGCGGATAGCACAGATACGCAGTATTTT